This TCR beta chain is drawn from a study of blood T cell repertoires in COVID-19 (dated by TCRdb to about 2020). Turning to the overall study: Samples covering the acute and convalescent phases of COVID-19 were provided by collaborators in the United States, Italy and Spain. The material from the prospective study consisted of cDNA or gDNA derived from T cells, B-cell-depleted T cells, or PBMCs. Subjects who had been exposed to COVID-19, were actively infected with it, or had recovered from it provided the deeply sampled blood TCRbeta repertoires that made up the dataset. A freely available public database, intended as a resource for researchers studying the immune response to SARS-CoV-2, is where the repertoires were released. Samples were obtained from the ongoing ImmuneRACE study (first 160 participants) and from over a thousand subjects provided by 6 global collaborators. A de-identified subject ID, COVID-19 status, age in years and sex were almost always included in the sample metadata. HLA class I and class II types, where available, came from metadata supplied by the sample provider rather than from assay-based typing. Overall results and qualifications from the work: How much clinical and demographic metadata was included differed by source and by participant, and the metadata was provided uncurated.

Reading from cysteine to phenylalanine, the CDR3 counts 17 amino acids. The sequence is cut down to CDR3 DNA, 51 bases in frame from base 1. Per the germline V gene, LGHNA is the CDR1 and YSLEER is the CDR2. V loses 4 bases of germline sequence and J loses 1 base, and the interval between the two ends is 16 bases. As to this clone: The clone's antigen remains unknown. No base qualities exist here, and no much larger clone lies one base off it.

At one collaborating source in Seattle, patients were enrolled during active infection and were followed longitudinally through the course of disease. Collaborating institutions collected whole blood in K2EDTA tubes following their own protocols. For TCRbeta analysis, collaborators shipped samples in one of three forms: frozen whole blood, isolated PBMCs, or DNA extracted from either of those sample types. The immunoSEQ Assay, a bias-controlled multiplex PCR, was used to amplify TCRbeta CDR3 regions from genomic DNA. The paper's data handling went like this. The number of nucleated cells in each sample was estimated by amplification of reference gene primers within the assay. To quantify the absolute abundance of each unique TCRbeta CDR3 rearrangement, sequence reads were collapsed and filtered. For each sample, productive Simpson clonality was calculated as the square root of Simpson's diversity index across productive rearrangements. Drawn from immuneACCESS, this table holds only the in-frame rearrangements with V and J called that TCRdb kept. Clones are partly lost; checked studies trace under half to an unresolved V gene and leave the rest unexplained. The V and J calls and the clone size are those of that table, but D and trimming were determined from the DNA. This sample gives around 150,000 clones in total; about 90% of them show up just once. 4.8% of the sample is held by the ten biggest clonotypes.

Input material: peripheral blood. This TCR was sampled from a young man with COVID-19, enrolled during active disease. The rearrangement combines TRBV4-3 with TRBJ2-2; TRBD1 is a possible D gene, resting on 6 matching bases. The DNA sequence follows: TGCGCCAGCAGCCCGCAAAGTGACAGGAGGAACACCGGGGAGCTGTTTTTT. This is translated as CASSPQSDRRNTGELFF.